This TCR beta chain was captured by sequencing in a study of cytomegalovirus exposure and HLA in healthy donors. The CDR3 extends over 13 amino acids. V was shortened by 7 bases and J by 4 bases, with 16 bases between the two germline ends. Germline CDR1 is SQVTM and CDR2 is ANQGSEA. Of note for this clone: Its antigen is not known.

13 Jbeta primers and 60 Vbeta primers were used for the PCR. Method: immunoSEQ multiplex PCR; TCRdb's copy keeps in-frame clones and lacks some. The data show 200,000 or so clones, around four fifths seen once. Study conclusions and caveats: More clonal expansion characterized HLA-associated TCR beta chains than equally common others in a later analysis. Earlier findings revealed that most TCR beta V segments proved productive either about 87% or about 30% of the time. Reportedly, HLA-A and HLA-B alleles of most subjects were accurately predicted from TCR beta.

The sample was PBMCs. The V call is TRBV29-1, the J call TRBJ1-1, with D unclear. The receptor comes from a woman aged 18-29 years in good health and CMV-seronegative. The CDR3 DNA reads as TGCAGCGGATGTCGACTCCCGGGCACTGAAGCTTTCTTT. Translated, it gives CSGCRLPGTEAFF.